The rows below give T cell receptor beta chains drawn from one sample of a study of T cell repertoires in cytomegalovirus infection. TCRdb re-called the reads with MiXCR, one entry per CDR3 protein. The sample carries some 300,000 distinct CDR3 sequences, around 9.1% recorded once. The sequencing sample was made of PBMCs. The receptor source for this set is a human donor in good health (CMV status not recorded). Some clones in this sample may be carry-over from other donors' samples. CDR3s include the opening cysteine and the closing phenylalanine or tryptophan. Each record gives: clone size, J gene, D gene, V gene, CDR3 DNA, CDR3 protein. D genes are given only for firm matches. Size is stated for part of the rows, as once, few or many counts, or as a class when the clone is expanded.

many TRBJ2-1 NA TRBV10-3 TGTGCCATCAGTGATGGCTCCTACAATGAGCAGTTCTTC CAISDGSYNEQFF
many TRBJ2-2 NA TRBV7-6 TGTGCCAGCAGCTTAGAGGCCGGGGAGCTGTTTTTT CASSLEAGELFF
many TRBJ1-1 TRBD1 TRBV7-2 TGTGCCAGCAGCCCGCAGACAGGGATGGCGAACACTGAAGCTTTCTTT CASSPQTGMANTEAFF
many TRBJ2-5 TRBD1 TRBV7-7 TGTGCTAGCAGCCCGGCGACAGGGATCAAAGAGACCCAGTACTTC CASSPATGIKETQYF
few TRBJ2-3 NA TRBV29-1 TGCAGCGTTGAAGAGGAGACAGCTAGCACAGATACGCAGTATTTT CSVEEETASTDTQYF
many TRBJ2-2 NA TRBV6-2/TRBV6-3 TGTGCCAGCAAAAAGGGGGCGAACACCGGGGAGCTGTTTTTT CASKKGANTGELFF
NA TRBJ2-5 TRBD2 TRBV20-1 TGCAGTGCCAATCGGGGGGGCCAAATGGAGACCCAGTACTTC CSANRGGQMETQYF
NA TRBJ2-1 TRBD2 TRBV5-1 TGCGCCAGCAGTCTGGGGACTAGCGGGAACAATGAGCAGTTCTTC CASSLGTSGNNEQFF
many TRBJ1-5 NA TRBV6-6 TGTGCCAGCAGTTACTCACTGACTCAGCCCCAGCATTTT CASSYSLTQPQHF
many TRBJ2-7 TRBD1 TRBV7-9 TGTGCCAGCAGCTCCCGGACAGGACCCTACGAGCAGTACTTC CASSSRTGPYEQYF
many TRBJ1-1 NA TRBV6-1 TGTGCCAGCAGTGCGCCCCGAGGTTCGGGGGCCGGTGAAGCTTTCTTT CASSAPRGSGAGEAFF
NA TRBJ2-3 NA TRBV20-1 TGCAGTGCTAGAGTCCCGGGATCCATTAGGGATACGCAGTATTTT CSARVPGSIRDTQYF
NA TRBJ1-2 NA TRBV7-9 TGTGCCAGCAGCATGACGGAGGACTATGGCTACACCTTC CASSMTEDYGYTF
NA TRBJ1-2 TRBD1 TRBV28 TGTGCCAGCACCCTAACCATAACAGGGGACGGCTACACCTTC CASTLTITGDGYTF
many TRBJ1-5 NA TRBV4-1 TGCGCCAGCAGCCAAGAAAGCGACTTTGCCCAGCCCCAGCATTTT CASSQESDFAQPQHF
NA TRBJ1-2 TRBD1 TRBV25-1 TGTGCCAGCAGGACGACAGGGGAAGGCTATGGCTACACCTTC CASRTTGEGYGYTF
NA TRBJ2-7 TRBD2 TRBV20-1 TGCAGTGCTAGTCAGCTAGCGGGGGGCCCCCCCTACGAGCAGTACTTC CSASQLAGGPPYEQYF
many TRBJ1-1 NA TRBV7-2 TGTGCCAGCAGCTTTAGGGGTATCGCTGAAGCTTTCTTT CASSFRGIAEAFF
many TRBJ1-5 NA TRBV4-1 TGCGCCAGCAGCCAAGAGTGGGGGCAGCCCCAGCATTTT CASSQEWGQPQHF
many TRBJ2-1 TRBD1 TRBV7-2 TGTGCCAGCAGCCGCCGGGACAGGGGACATGAGCAGTTCTTC CASSRRDRGHEQFF
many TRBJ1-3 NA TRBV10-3 TGTGCCGTCGAACGGACAGCTGGAAACACCATATATTTT CAVERTAGNTIYF
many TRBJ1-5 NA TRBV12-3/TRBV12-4 TGTGCCAGCAGTTTAAACGTTCGGGGCGGTCAGCCCCAGCATTTT CASSLNVRGGQPQHF
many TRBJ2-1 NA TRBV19 TGTGCCAGTAGGACTAGCTACAATGAGCAGTTCTTC CASRTSYNEQFF
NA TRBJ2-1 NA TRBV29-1 TGCAGCGTGTTCATCGGGACAAGGGGATACAATGAGCAGTTCTTC CSVFIGTRGYNEQFF
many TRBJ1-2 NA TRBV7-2 TGTGCCAGCAGCTTAGGGGGGTCCCTCTATGGCTACACCTTC CASSLGGSLYGYTF
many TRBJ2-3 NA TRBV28 TGTGCCAGCAGTTCCTATACGCAGTATTTT CASSSYTQYF
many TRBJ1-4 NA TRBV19 TGTGCCAGTAGTCCCCGGACAGCCGGTGAGGAAAAACTGTTTTTT CASSPRTAGEEKLFF
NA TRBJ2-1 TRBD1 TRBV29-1 TGCAGCGTTGCTCGGACAGGGTGGGAGCAGTTCTTC CSVARTGWEQFF
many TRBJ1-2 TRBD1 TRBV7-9 TGTGCCAGCAGCCCCCTGGACAGGGGGCGCTATGGCTACACCTTC CASSPLDRGRYGYTF
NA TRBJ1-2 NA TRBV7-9 TGTGCCAGCAGCTTACGGGCCGACCTAGGGGGCTATGGCTACACCTTC CASSLRADLGGYGYTF
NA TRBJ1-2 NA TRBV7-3 TGTGCCAGCAGCTTAACCCTCGCGGACCCGGGGACGGGCTACACCTTC CASSLTLADPGTGYTF
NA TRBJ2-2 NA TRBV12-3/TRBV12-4 TGTGCCAGCAGTTTAGGGGTCCCCGGGGAGCTGTTTTTT CASSLGVPGELFF
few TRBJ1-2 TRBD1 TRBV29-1 TGCAGCGTTGCCGGGACAGTCCCAGCGGTTGCCTATGGCTACACCTTC CSVAGTVPAVAYGYTF
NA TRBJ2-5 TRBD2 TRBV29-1 TGCAGCTATAGGGCTAGCGGGGGGGCAAAAGAGACCCAGTACTTC CSYRASGGAKETQYF
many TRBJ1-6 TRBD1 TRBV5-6 TGTGCCAGCTCCATGACAGGGGGACGCCCCTATAATTCACCCCTCCACTTT CASSMTGGRPYNSPLHF
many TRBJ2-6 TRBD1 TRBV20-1 TGCAGTGCGCCAGACCCACAGGGGGGCTCCCACTCTGGGGCCAACGTCCTGACTTTC CSAPDPQGGSHSGANVLTF
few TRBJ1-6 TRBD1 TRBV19 TGTGCCAGTAGTAGAGAACCGACAGGGGTATCGAATTCACCCCTCCACTTT CASSREPTGVSNSPLHF
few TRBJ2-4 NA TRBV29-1 TGCAGCGTTGGGTTTGGCGTTTTAGCCAAAAACATTCAGTACTTC CSVGFGVLAKNIQYF
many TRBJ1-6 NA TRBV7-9 TGTGCCAGCAGCTTAGCCGGAACAGGACTGGCCCTCCACTTT CASSLAGTGLALHF
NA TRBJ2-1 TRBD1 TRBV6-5 TGTGCCAGCAGGTTGACAGGGGGAATTTCCATTGAGAAGTTCTTC CASRLTGGISIEKFF
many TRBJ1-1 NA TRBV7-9 TGTGCCAGCAGCTCAGCTTCAGGGTTAGAAGCTTTCTTT CASSSASGLEAFF
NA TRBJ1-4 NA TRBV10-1 TGCGCCAGCAGTGAAATAGGCCCGGATGAAAAACTGTTTTTT CASSEIGPDEKLFF
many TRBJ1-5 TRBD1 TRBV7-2 TGTGCCAGCAGCTCACGACGGACAGGGGAACAGCCCCAGCATTTT CASSSRRTGEQPQHF
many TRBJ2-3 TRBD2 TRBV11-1 TGTGCCAGCAGCCGTAACCCTAGCGGGTCGACAGATACGCAGTATTTT CASSRNPSGSTDTQYF
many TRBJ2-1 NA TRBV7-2 TGTGCCAGCCTTCCTCAGAGCTCCTACAATGAGCAGTTCTTC CASLPQSSYNEQFF
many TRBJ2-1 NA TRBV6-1 TGTGCCAGCAGTGAATCGGGGGCCTCCTACAATGAGCAGTTCTTC CASSESGASYNEQFF
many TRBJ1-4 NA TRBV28 TGTGCCAGCAGTTTGTCGAATGAAAAACTGTTTTTT CASSLSNEKLFF
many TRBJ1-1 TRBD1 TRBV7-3 TGTGCCAGCAGCTTAAGGGACAGGGGGCCTGAAGCTTTCTTT CASSLRDRGPEAFF
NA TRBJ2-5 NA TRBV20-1 TGCAGTGCTAGCTTGGCGCGAGAGACCCAGTACTTC CSASLARETQYF
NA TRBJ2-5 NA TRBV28 TGTGCCAGCAGTTTAGCGGGGCATAACCAAGAGACCCAGTACTTC CASSLAGHNQETQYF
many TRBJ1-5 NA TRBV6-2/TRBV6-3 TGTGCCAGCAGTTACTCGGCAGGGATGAATCAGCCCCAGCATTTT CASSYSAGMNQPQHF
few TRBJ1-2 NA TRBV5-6 TGTGCCAGCAGTCCTTTGGGGGTCCGATATGGCTACACCTTC CASSPLGVRYGYTF
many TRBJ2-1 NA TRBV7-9 TGTGCCAGCAGCCTAGATCCAGGGAGGTCCTACAATGAGCAGTTCTTC CASSLDPGRSYNEQFF
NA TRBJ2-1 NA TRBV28 TGTGCCAGCAGTTCGTCCGGGTCCCAAACGGGCAATGAGCAGTTCTTC CASSSSGSQTGNEQFF
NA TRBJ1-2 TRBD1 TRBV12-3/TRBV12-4 TGTGCCAGCAGTTTCTATGCTGACAGGGATCCCTATGGCTACACCTTC CASSFYADRDPYGYTF
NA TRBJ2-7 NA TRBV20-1 TGCAGTGCTAGGGGGCCTGCCTACGAGCAGTACTTC CSARGPAYEQYF
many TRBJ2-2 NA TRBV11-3 TGTGCCAGCAGCTTATTCGGGGGCGACACCGGGGAGCTGTTTTTT CASSLFGGDTGELFF
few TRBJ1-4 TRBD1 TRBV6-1 TGTGCCAGCAGGCCGGGACAGGGGCGTGAAAAACTGTTTTTT CASRPGQGREKLFF
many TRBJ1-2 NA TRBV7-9 TGTGCCAGCAGCTTGGGACCGAGAGTCTATGGCTACACCTTC CASSLGPRVYGYTF